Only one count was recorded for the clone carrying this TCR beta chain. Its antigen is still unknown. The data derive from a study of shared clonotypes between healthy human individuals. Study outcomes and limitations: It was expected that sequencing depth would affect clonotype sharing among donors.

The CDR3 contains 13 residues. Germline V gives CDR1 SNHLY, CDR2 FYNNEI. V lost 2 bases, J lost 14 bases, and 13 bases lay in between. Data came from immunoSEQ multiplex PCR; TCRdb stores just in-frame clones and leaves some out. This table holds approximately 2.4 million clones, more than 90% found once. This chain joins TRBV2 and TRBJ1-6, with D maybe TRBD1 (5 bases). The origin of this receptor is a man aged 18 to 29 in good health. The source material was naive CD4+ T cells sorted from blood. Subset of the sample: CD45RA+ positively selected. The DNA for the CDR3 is TGTGCCAGCAGTGAACCCCCTCTCAGGGCCCTCCACTTT. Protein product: CASSEPPLRALHF.